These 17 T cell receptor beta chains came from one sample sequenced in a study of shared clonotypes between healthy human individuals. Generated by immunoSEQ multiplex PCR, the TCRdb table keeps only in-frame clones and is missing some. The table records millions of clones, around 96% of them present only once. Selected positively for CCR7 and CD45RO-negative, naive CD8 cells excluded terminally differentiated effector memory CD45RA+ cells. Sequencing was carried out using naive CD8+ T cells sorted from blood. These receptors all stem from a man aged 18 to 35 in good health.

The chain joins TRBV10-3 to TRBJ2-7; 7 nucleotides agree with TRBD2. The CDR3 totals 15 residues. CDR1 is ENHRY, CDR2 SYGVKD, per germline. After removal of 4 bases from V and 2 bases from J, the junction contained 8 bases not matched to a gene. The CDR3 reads CAISAGRDGPYEQYF. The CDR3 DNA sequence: TGTGCCATCAGTGCAGGGAGGGATGGCCCCTACGAGCAGTACTTC.

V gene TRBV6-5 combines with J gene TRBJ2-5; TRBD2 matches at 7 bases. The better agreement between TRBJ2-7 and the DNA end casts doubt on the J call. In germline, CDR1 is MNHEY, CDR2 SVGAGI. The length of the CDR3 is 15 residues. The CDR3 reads CASSYSPSGNYEQYF. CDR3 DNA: TGTGCCAGCAGTTACTCGCCTAGCGGCAACTACGAGCAGTACTTC.

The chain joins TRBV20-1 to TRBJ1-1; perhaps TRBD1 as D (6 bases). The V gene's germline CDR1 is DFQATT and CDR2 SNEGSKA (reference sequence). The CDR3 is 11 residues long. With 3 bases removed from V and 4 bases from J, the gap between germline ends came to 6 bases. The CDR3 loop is CSARTGTEAFF. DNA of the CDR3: TGCAGTGCTAGGACAGGCACTGAAGCTTTCTTT.

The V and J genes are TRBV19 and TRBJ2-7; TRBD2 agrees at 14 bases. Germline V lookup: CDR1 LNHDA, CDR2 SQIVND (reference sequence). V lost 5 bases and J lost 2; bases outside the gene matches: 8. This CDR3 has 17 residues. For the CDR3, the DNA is TGTGCCAGTAGTCCGGGGACTAGCGGGAGTCACCCCTACGAGCAGTACTTC. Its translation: CASSPGTSGSHPYEQYF.

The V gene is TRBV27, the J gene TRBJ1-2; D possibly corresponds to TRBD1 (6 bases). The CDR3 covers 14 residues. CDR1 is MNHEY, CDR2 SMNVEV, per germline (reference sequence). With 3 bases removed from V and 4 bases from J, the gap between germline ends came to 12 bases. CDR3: CASSFAGDAYGYTF. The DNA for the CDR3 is TGTGCCAGCAGTTTTGCAGGGGACGCCTATGGCTACACCTTC.

The CDR3 sequence is CASSHWDRNSPLHF. CDR3 nucleotide sequence: TGCGCCAGCAGCCATTGGGACAGAAATTCACCCCTCCACTTT. The chain recombines TRBV4-3 with TRBJ1-6, with TRBD1 matching 7 bases. Trimming took 3 bases from V and 7 from J; bases not matched to a gene: 3. The CDR3 loop spans 14 amino acids. The germline CDR1 and CDR2 sequences are LGHNA and YSLEER.

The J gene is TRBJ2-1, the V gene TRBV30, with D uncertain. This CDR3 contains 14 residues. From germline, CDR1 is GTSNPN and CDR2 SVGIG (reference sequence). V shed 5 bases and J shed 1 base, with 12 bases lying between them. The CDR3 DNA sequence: TGTGCCTGGGCCCCAGTGGGGTCCTACAATGAGCAGTTCTTC. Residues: CAWAPVGSYNEQFF.

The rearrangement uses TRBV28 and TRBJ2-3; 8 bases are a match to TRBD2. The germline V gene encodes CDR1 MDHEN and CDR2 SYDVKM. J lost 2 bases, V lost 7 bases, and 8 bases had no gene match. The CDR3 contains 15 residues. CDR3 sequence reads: CASTPTGGFTDTQYF. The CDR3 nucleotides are TGTGCCAGCACCCCAACGGGGGGGTTCACAGATACGCAGTATTTT.

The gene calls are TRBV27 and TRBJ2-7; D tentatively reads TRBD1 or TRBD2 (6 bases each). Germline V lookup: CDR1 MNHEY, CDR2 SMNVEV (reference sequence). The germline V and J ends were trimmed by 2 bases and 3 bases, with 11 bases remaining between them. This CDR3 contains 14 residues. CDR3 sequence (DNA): TGTGCCAGCAGTTTAGGGGGGCCCAACTACGAGCAGTACTTC. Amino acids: CASSLGGPNYEQYF.

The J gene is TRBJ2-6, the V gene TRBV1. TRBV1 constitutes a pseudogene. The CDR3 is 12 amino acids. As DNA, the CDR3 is TGCACCAGCAGCCAAGGGGTTGGCGTCCTGACTTTC. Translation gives CTSSQGVGVLTF.

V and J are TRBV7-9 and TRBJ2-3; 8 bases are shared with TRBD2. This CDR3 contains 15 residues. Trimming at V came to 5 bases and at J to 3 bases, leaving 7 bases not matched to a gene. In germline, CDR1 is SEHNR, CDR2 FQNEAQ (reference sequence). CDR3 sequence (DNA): TGTGCCAGCAGCCAAAGCGGGAGTTCGACAGATACGCAGTATTTT. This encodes CASSQSGSSTDTQYF.

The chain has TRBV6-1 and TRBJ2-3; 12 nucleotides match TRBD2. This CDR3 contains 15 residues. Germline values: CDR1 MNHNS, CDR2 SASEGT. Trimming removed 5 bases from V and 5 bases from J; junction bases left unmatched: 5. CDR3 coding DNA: TGTGCCAGCAGTTTACTAGCGGGGGGTGGAGATACGCAGTATTTT. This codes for CASSLLAGGGDTQYF.

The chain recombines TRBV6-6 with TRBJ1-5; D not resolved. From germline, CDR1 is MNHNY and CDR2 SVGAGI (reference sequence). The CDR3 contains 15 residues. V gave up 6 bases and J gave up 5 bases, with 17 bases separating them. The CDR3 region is CASSPGVSSDQPQHF. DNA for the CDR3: TGTGCCAGCAGCCCCGGGGTCTCCTCCGATCAGCCCCAGCATTTT.

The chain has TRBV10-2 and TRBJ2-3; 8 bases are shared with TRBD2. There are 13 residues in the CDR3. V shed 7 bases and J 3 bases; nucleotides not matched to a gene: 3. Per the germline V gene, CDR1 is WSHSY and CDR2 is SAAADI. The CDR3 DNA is TGCGCCAGCAAGGGACTAGAAACAGATACGCAGTATTTT. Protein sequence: CASKGLETDTQYF.

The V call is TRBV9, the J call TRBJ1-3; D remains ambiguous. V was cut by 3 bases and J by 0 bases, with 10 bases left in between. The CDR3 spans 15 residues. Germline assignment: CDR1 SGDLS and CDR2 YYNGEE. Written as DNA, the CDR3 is TGTGCCAGCAGCGCGAGTGCTTTCTCTGGAAACACCATATATTTT. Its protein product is CASSASAFSGNTIYF.

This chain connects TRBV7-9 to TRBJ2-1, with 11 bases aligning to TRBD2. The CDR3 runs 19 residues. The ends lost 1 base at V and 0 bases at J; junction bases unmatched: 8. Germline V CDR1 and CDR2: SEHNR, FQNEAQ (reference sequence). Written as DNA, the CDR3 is TGTGCCAGCAGCTTAGAGGTACTAGCGGGAGTGGGCTCCTACAATGAGCAGTTCTTC. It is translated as CASSLEVLAGVGSYNEQFF.

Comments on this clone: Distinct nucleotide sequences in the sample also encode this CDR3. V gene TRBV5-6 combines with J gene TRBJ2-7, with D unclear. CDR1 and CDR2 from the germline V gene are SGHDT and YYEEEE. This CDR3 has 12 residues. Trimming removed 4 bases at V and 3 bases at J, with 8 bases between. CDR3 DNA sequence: TGTGCCAGCAGCCTAGGGATCTACGAGCAGTACTTC. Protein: CASSLGIYEQYF.